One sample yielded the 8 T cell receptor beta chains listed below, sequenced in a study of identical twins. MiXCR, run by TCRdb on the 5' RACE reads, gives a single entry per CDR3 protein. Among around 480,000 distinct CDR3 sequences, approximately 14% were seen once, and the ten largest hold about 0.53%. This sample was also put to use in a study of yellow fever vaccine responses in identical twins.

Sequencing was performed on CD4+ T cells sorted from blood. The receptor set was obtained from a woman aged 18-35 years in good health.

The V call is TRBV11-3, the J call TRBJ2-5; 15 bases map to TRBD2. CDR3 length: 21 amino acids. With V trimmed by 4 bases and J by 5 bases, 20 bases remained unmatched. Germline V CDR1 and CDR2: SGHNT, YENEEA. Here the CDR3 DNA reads TGTGCCAGCAGCTCGGAGCCTTTAGGACTAGCGGGAGGGACGGGTCGCGAGACCCAGTACTTC. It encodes CASSSEPLGLAGGTGRETQYF. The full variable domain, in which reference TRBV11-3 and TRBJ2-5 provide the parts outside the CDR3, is EAGVVQSPRYKIIEKKQPVAFWCNPISGHNTLYWYLQNLGQGPELLIRYENEEAVDDSQLPKDRFSAERLKGVDSTLKIQPAELGDSAVYLCASSSEPLGLAGGTGRETQYFGPGTRLLVL.

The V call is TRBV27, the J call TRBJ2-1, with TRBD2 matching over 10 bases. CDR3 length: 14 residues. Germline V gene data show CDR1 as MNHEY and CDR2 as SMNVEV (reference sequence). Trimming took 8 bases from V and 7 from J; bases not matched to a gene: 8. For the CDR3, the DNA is TGTGCCAGCCCCAGCGGGAGGGTCTGGAATGAGCAGTTCTTC. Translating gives CASPSGRVWNEQFF.

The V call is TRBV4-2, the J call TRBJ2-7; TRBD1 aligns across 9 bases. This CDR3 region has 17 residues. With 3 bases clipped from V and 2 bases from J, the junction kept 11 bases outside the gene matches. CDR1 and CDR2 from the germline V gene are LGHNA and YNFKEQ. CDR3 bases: TGTGCCAGCAGCCAGCGTGAAGGGACAGGGCGGCCCTACGAGCAGTACTTC. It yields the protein CASSQREGTGRPYEQYF.

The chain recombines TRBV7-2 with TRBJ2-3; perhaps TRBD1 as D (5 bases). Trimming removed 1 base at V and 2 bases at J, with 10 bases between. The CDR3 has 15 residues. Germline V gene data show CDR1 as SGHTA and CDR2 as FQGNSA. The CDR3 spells CASSLGQTATDTQYF. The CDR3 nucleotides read TGTGCCAGCAGCTTAGGGCAGACAGCCACAGATACGCAGTATTTT.

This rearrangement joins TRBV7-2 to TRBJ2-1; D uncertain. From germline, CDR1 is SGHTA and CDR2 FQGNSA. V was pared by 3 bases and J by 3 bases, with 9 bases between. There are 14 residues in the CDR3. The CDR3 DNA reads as TGTGCCAGCAGCTTGGGCTCTCACTACAATGAGCAGTTCTTC. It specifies CASSLGSHYNEQFF.

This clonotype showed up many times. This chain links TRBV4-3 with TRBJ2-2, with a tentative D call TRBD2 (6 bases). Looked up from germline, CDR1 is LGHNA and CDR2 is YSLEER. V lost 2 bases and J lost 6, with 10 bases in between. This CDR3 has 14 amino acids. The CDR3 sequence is CASSQLTGAGELFF. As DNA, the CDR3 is TGCGCCAGCAGCCAACTAACGGGAGCCGGGGAGCTGTTTTTT.

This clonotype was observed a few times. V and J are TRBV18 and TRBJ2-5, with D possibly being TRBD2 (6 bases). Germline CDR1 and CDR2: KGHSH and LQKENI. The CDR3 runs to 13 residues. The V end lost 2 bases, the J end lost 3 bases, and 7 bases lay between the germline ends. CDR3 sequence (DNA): TGTGCCAGCTCACCAGGCGGGAAAGAGACCCAGTACTTC. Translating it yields CASSPGGKETQYF.

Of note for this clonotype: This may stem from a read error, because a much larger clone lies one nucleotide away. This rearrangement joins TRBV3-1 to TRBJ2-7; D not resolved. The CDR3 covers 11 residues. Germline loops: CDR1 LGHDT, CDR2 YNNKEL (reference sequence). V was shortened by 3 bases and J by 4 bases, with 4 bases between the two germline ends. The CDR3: CASSQQYEQYF. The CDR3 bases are TGTGCCAGCAGCCAGCAGTACGAGCAGTACTTC.